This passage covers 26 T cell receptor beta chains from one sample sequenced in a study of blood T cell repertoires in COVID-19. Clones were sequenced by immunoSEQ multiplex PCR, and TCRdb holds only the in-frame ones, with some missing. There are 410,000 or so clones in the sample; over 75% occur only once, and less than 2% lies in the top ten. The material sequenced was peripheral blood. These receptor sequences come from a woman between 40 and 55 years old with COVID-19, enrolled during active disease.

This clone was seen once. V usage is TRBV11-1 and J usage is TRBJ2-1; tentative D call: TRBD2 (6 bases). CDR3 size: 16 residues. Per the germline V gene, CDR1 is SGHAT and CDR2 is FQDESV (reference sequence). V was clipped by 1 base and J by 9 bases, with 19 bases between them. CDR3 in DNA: TGTGCCAGCAGCTTAGGGGACCGACTAGGAAATAGTGAGCAGTTCTTC. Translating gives CASSLGDRLGNSEQFF.

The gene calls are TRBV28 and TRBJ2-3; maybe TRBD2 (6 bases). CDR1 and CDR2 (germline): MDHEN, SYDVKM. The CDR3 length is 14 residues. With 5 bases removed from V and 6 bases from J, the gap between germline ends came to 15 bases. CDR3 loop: CASSNPLAVDTQYF. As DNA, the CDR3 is TGTGCCAGCAGTAACCCACTAGCAGTGGATACGCAGTATTTT.

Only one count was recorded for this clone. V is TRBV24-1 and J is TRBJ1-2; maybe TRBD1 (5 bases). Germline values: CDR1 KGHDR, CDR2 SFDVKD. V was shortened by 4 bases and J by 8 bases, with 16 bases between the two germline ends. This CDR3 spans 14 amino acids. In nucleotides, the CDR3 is TGTGCCACCAGTGACTACGACAGCCAGCTAGGCTACACCTTC. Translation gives CATSDYDSQLGYTF.

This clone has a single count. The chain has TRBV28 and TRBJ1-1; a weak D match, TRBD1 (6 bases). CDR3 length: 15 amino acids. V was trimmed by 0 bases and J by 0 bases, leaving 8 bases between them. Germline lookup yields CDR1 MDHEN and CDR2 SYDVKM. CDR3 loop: CASSLWGALNTEAFF. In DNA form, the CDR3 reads TGTGCCAGCAGTTTATGGGGGGCCTTGAACACTGAAGCTTTCTTT.

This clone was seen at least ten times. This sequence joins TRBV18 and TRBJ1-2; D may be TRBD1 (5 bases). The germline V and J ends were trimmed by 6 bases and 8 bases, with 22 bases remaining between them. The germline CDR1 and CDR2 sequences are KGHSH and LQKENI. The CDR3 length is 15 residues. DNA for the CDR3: TGTGCCAGCTCGGCGGGACTTGAGCGCGCCGCCGGCTACACCTTC. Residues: CASSAGLERAAGYTF.

CDR3 region: CASDHSGSLSNEQFF. For the CDR3, the DNA is TGTGCTAGTGACCACAGCGGGAGTCTTTCCAATGAGCAGTTCTTC. The V gene is TRBV12-5, the J gene TRBJ2-1; 8 positions match TRBD2. CDR1 and CDR2 from the germline V gene are LGHNT and FRNRAP. V dropped 7 bases and J dropped 6; count of bases not matched to a gene: 11. CDR3 length: 15 amino acids.

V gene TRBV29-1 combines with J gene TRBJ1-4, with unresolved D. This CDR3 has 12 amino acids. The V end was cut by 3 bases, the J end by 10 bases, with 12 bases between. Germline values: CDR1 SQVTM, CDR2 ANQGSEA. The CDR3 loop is CSVDNPLGKLFF. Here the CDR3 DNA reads TGCAGCGTTGACAATCCGCTCGGAAAACTGTTTTTT.

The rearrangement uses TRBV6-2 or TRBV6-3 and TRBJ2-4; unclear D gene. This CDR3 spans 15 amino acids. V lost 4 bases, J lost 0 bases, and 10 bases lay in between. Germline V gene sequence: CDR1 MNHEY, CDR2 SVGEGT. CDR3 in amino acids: CASSSTAVAKNIQYF. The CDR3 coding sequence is TGTGCCAGCAGTTCAACAGCTGTAGCCAAAAACATTCAGTACTTC.

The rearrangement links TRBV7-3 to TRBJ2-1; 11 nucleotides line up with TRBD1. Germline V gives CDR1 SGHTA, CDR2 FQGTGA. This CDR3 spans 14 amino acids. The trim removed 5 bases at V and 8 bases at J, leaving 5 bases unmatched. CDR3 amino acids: CASSPWTGGDEQFF. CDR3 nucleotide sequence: TGTGCCAGCAGCCCTTGGACAGGGGGCGATGAGCAGTTCTTC.

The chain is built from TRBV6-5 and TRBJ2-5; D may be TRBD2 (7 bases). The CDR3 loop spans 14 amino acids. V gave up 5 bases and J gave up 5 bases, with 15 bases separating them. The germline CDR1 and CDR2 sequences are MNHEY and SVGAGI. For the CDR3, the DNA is TGTGCCAGCAGTCGCGGGGGCCGAGGGGAGACCCAGTACTTC. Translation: CASSRGGRGETQYF.

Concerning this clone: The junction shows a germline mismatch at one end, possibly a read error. CDR3: CASSFRASGENEQFF. The CDR3 coding sequence is TGTGCTAGCAGCTTTCGGGCTAGCGGGGAAAATGAGCAGTTCTTC. The chain couples TRBV7-7 to TRBJ2-1; 9 positions agree with TRBD2. This CDR3 contains 15 residues. Germline V CDR1 and CDR2: SSHAT, FNYEAQ (reference sequence).

The DNA for the CDR3 is TGTGCCAGCAGTCAGACAGGGGGCGTCGTTGAAAAACTGTTTTTT. Translating gives CASSQTGGVVEKLFF. The chain has TRBV6-2 or TRBV6-3 and TRBJ1-4; 10 nucleotides match TRBD1. The germline CDR1 and CDR2 sequences are MNHEY and SVGEGT. The CDR3 sequence is 15 residues long. V was clipped by 5 bases and J by 7 bases; unmatched bases: 7.

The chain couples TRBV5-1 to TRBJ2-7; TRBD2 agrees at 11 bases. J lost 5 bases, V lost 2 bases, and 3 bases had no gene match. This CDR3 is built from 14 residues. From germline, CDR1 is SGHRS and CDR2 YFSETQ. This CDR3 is CASSLLAGDDEQYF. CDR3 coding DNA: TGCGCCAGCAGCTTACTAGCGGGAGATGACGAGCAGTACTTC.

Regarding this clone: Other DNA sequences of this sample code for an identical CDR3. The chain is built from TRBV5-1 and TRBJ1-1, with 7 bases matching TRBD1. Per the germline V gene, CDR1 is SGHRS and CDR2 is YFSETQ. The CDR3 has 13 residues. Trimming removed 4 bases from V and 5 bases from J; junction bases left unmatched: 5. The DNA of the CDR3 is TGCGCCAGCAGCGGTCAGGGGGGAACTGAAGCTTTCTTT. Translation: CASSGQGGTEAFF.

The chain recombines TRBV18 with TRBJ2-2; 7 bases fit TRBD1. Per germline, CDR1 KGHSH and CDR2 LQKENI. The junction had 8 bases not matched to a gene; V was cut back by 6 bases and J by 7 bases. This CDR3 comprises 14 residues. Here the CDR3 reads CASSSTGKDGELFF. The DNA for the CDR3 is TGTGCCAGCTCGTCGACAGGGAAGGACGGGGAGCTGTTTTTT. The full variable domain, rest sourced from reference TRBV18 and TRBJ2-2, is NAGVMQNPRHLVRRRGQEARLRCSPMKGHSHVYWYRQLPEEGLKFMVYLQKENIIDESGMPKERFSAEFPKEGPSILRIQQVVRGDSAAYFCASSSTGKDGELFFGEGSRLTVL.

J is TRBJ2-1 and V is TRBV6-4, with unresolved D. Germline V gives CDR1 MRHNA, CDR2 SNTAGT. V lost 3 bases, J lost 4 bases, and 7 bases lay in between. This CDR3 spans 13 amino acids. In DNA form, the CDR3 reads TGTGCCAGCAGTGAGAGGAATTACAATGAGCAGTTCTTC. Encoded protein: CASSERNYNEQFF.

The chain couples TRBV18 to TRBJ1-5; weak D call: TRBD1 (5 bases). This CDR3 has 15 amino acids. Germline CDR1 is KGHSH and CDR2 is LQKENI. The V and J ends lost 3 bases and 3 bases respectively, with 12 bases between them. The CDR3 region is CASSPQRGDNQPQHF. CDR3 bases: TGTGCCAGCTCACCTCAACGGGGGGACAATCAGCCCCAGCATTTT.

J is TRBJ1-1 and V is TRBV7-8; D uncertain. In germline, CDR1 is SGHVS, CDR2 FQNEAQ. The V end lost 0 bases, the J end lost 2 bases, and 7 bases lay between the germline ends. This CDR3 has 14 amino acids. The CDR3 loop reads CASSLAGSNTEAFF. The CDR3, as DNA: TGTGCCAGCAGCTTAGCGGGCAGCAACACTGAAGCTTTCTTT.

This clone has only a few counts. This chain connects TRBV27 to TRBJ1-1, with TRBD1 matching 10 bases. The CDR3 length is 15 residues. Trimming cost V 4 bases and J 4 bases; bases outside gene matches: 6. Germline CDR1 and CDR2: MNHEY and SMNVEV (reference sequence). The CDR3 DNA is TGTGCCAGCAGTTCTCCTGGACAGGGGGGCACTGAAGCTTTCTTT. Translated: CASSSPGQGGTEAFF.

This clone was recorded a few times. CDR3 amino acids: CASSLEPGSVNYEQYF. The CDR3 coding sequence is TGTGCCAGCAGCTTAGAGCCAGGGTCGGTGAACTACGAGCAGTACTTC. The gene calls are TRBV7-2 and TRBJ2-7; TRBD1 might be the D (5 bases). The CDR3 is 16 amino acids. CDR1 is SGHTA, CDR2 FQGNSA, per germline. Trimming pared 1 base from V and 3 bases from J, leaving 16 bases between.

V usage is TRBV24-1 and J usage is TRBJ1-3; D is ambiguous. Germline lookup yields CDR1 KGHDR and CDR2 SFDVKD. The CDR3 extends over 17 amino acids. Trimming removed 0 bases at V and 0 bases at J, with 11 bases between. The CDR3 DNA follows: TGTGCCACCAGTGATTTGCTCAGGCTCCCCTCTGGAAACACCATATATTTT. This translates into CATSDLLRLPSGNTIYF.

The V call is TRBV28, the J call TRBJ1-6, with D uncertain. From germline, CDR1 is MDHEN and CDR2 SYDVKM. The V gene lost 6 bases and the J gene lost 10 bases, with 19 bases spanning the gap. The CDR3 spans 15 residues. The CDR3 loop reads CASRGGSPLGSPLHF. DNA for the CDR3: TGTGCCAGCAGAGGAGGGAGTCCTTTAGGGTCACCCCTCCACTTT.

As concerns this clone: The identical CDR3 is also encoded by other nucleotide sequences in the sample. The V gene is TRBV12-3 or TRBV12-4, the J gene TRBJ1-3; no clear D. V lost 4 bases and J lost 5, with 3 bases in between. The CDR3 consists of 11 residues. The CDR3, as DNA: TGTGCCAGCAGTTCTAGAAACACCATATATTTT. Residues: CASSSRNTIYF.

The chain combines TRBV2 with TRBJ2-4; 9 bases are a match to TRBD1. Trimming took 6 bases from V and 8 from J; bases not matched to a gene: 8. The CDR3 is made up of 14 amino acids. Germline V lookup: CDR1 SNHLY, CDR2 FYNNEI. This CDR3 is CASSTDRGLDIQYF. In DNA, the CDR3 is TGTGCCAGCAGCACCGACAGGGGGTTGGACATTCAGTACTTC.

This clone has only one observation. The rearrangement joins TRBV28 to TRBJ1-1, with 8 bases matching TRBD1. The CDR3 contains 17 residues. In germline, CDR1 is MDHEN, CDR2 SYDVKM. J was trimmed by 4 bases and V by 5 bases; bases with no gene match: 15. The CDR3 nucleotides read TGTGCCAGCAGTCCACCTCAGGGGGCGTGGAGTGGCACTGAAGCTTTCTTT. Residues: CASSPPQGAWSGTEAFF. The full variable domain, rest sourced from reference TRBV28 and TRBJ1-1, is DVKVTQSSRYLVKRTGEKVFLECVQDMDHENMFWYRQDPGLGLRLIYFSYDVKMKEKGDIPEGYSVSREKKERFSLILESASTNQTSMYLCASSPPQGAWSGTEAFFGQGTRLTVV.

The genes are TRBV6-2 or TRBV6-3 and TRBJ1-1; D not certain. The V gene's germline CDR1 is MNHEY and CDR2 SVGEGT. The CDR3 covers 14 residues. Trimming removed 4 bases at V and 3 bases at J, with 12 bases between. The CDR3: CASSSGFSYTEAFF. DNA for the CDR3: TGTGCCAGCAGTTCCGGGTTCAGCTACACTGAAGCTTTCTTT.